These 11 T cell receptor beta chains were all obtained from the same sample, sequenced in a study of blood T cell repertoires in COVID-19. Repertoires were generated with immunoSEQ multiplex PCR, while TCRdb's copy carries only in-frame clones and drops some. The sample contains about 140,000 clones, 84% of which appear only once. Source material: PBMCs or T cells enriched from blood (not recorded which). Source of these receptors: a woman between 50 and 59 years old with acute COVID-19.

The chain joins TRBV14 to TRBJ2-3, with D possibly TRBD1 on 5 matching bases. V was trimmed by 3 bases and J by 4 bases, leaving 20 bases between them. This CDR3 has 17 amino acids. Germline V gives CDR1 SGHDN, CDR2 FVKESK. CDR3 residues: CASSHTNSRARADTQYF. For the CDR3, the DNA is TGTGCCAGCAGCCATACCAACTCCAGGGCCCGGGCAGATACGCAGTATTTT.

The J gene is TRBJ1-2, the V gene TRBV3-1 (or the pseudogene TRBV3-2); a weak D match, TRBD1 (6 bases). Germline CDR1 reads LGHDT; CDR2 reads YNNKEL (reference sequence). V was shortened by 0 bases and J by 4 bases, with 15 bases between the two germline ends. The CDR3 covers 16 residues. DNA of the CDR3: TGTGCCAGCAGCCAAGACGTTGGGGGCTCCAGCTATGGCTACACCTTC. This gives the protein CASSQDVGGSSYGYTF.

The chain recombines TRBV24-1 with TRBJ2-3; 12 bases match TRBD2. The germline gives CDR1 KGHDR, CDR2 SFDVKD. Trimming took 2 bases from V and 2 from J; bases not matched to a gene: 7. The CDR3 length is 18 residues. The CDR3 nucleotides are TGTGCCACCAGTGATTCATTTGGACTAGCGGGGTACACAGATACGCAGTATTTT. This gives the protein CATSDSFGLAGYTDTQYF.

The rearrangement uses TRBV29-1 and TRBJ2-2, with a tentative D call TRBD1 (5 bases). Germline assignment: CDR1 SQVTM and CDR2 ANQGSEA. The germline V and J ends were trimmed by 4 bases and 3 bases, with 9 bases remaining between them. This CDR3 is 13 amino acids long. The CDR3 region has the DNA TGCAGCGTTGGGGGCAGAGACACCGGGGAGCTGTTTTTT. Translating gives CSVGGRDTGELFF.

This clone was seen just once. This chain connects TRBV2 to TRBJ2-7; 8 nucleotides line up with TRBD2. The CDR3 has 14 amino acids. Germline-derived CDR1 and CDR2 are SNHLY and FYNNEI. J was trimmed by 7 bases and V by 1 base; bases with no gene match: 6. The DNA for the CDR3 is TGTGCCAGCAGTGAAGGGAGCGGGAGAGGGGAGCAGTACTTC. Translation gives CASSEGSGRGEQYF.

The sample holds one count of this clone. The gene calls are TRBV7-9 and TRBJ1-5, with D unresolved. The CDR3 length is 15 residues. Germline V gene lookup returns CDR1 SEHNR and CDR2 FQNEAQ (reference sequence). V lost 3 bases to trimming and J lost 7 bases, with 16 bases between them. CDR3 nucleotide sequence: TGTGCCAGCAGCTTCGCAGGTGCGGGAGGCCAGCCCCAGCATTTT. Protein: CASSFAGAGGQPQHF.

This clone has a count of ten or more. This chain uses TRBV20-1 with TRBJ1-2, with a possible D match to TRBD1 (5 bases). V gave up 3 bases and J gave up 7 bases, with 15 bases separating them. Germline V gives CDR1 DFQATT, CDR2 SNEGSKA (reference sequence). The CDR3 length is 13 residues. CDR3 protein: CSASPGLRGGYTF. In DNA form, the CDR3 reads TGCAGTGCTAGTCCGGGACTCAGAGGTGGCTACACCTTC.

This clone has a handful of counts. The gene calls are TRBV18 and TRBJ2-7; 13 bases map to TRBD2. The V gene's germline CDR1 is KGHSH and CDR2 LQKENI. The CDR3 length is 15 residues. V dropped 0 bases and J dropped 6; count of bases not matched to a gene: 2. CDR3 protein: CASSPPGLAGSEQYF. In DNA, the CDR3 is TGTGCCAGCTCACCACCGGGACTAGCGGGATCCGAGCAGTACTTC.

This chain connects TRBV5-5 to TRBJ2-3; D remains unclear. This CDR3 is built from 13 residues. Trimming took off 0 bases at V and 4 bases at J, with 6 bases between the two ends. Germline V gene lookup returns CDR1 SGHKS and CDR2 YYEKEE (reference sequence). CDR3 sequence: CASSLELSDTQYF. As DNA, the CDR3 is TGTGCCAGCAGCTTGGAACTGTCAGATACGCAGTATTTT.

The genes are TRBV5-5 and TRBJ2-7; D uncertain. Trimming removed 0 bases at V and 3 bases at J, with 7 bases between. Per the germline V gene, CDR1 is SGHKS and CDR2 is YYEKEE (reference sequence). This CDR3 contains 13 residues. The CDR3 DNA reads as TGTGCCAGCAGCTTGGCCTCGGGCTACGAGCAGTACTTC. This encodes CASSLASGYEQYF.

The gene calls are TRBV7-6 and TRBJ1-1, with 7 positions matching TRBD1. Losses at the gene ends were 5 bases for V and 1 base for J; bases not matched to a gene: 4. The CDR3 contains 14 residues. Looked up from germline, CDR1 is SGHVS and CDR2 is FNYEAQ. The CDR3 nucleotides are TGTGCCAGCAGCGGGGGGACAGCGAACACTGAAGCTTTCTTT. This codes for CASSGGTANTEAFF.